The T cell receptor (beta chain) under discussion was sequenced for a study of shared clonotypes between healthy human individuals. Germline CDR1 is SGHDN and CDR2 is FVKESK. After removal of 5 bases from V and 4 bases from J, the junction contained 5 bases not matched to a gene. The CDR3 consists of 15 residues. Division of CD4+ cells produced a CD45RA+ naive subset and a CD45RA-negative memory subset. Sequencing used immunoSEQ multiplex PCR; TCRdb keeps in-frame clones, though not all of them. Found here are some 2,400,000 clones, 95% of them singletons; the top ten hold roughly 0.13%. The genes are TRBV14 and TRBJ2-6; 7 nucleotides align to TRBD1. The sequence was obtained from a young man in good health. Material for sequencing was naive CD4+ T cells sorted from blood. Subset specified: CD45RA+ positively selected. The chain's CDR3 is CASSRTGSGANVLTF. CDR3 coding DNA: TGTGCCAGCAGCAGGACAGGATCAGGGGCCAACGTCCTGACTTTC.